Below are 2 T cell receptor beta chains sequenced from a single sample in a study of OX40 agonist ivuxolimab in advanced cancers. The library relied on the immunoSEQ multiplex PCR assay. What TCRdb holds here is the immuneACCESS table cut down to in-frame rearrangements. Part of the clones is not present; checked against another copy, under half of the missing clones reflect an unresolved V gene, and the others are unexplained. The sample table holds 55,000 to 75,000 clones, of which approximately 81% were seen once. The ten largest clones represent over 4% of the sample. Material: CD4+ or CD8+ T cells sorted from blood, obtained in a trial of the OX40 agonist ivuxolimab. The receptors shown here come from an adult with an advanced solid tumor such as melanoma, head and neck, liver or kidney cancer.

This clone was detected only once. The rearrangement uses TRBV5-1 and TRBJ2-7, with a weak D call TRBD1 (6 bases). This CDR3 is built from 16 residues. V was shortened by 0 bases and J by 4 bases, with 17 bases between the two germline ends. CDR1 is SGHRS, CDR2 YFSETQ, per germline. This chain's CDR3 is CASSLAGKQGVYEQYF. The CDR3 nucleotides read TGCGCCAGCAGCTTGGCCGGTAAACAGGGCGTTTACGAGCAGTACTTC.

J is TRBJ2-5 and V is TRBV5-1, with D perhaps matching TRBD1 (6 bases). The closer fit of TRBJ2-7 to the DNA end suggests the J call may be wrong. This CDR3 comprises 15 residues. Germline CDR1 and CDR2: SGHRS and YFSETQ. The CDR3 is CASSGGLHAAYEQYF. The CDR3 region has the DNA TGCGCCAGCAGCGGGGGCCTACACGCGGCCTACGAGCAGTACTTC.